One sample yielded the 22 T cell receptor beta chains listed below, sequenced in a study of cytomegalovirus exposure and HLA in healthy donors. Produced via immunoSEQ multiplex PCR; TCRdb's table is partial and in-frame only. The table has around 52,000 clones, 85% to 95% seen once. The sequenced sample was PBMCs. The receptors shown here come from a young woman in good health and CMV-seronegative.

This clone was detected once. This chain links TRBV18 with TRBJ1-1, with D maybe TRBD1 (5 bases). Germline loops: CDR1 KGHSH, CDR2 LQKENI. This CDR3 spans 15 amino acids. V was trimmed by 1 base and J by 3 bases, leaving 12 bases between them. The CDR3: CASSPLPETDTEAFF. The CDR3 DNA is TGTGCCAGCTCACCACTACCTGAGACAGACACTGAAGCTTTCTTT.

This rearrangement joins TRBV7-2 to TRBJ1-2; 10 nucleotides line up with TRBD1. Germline assignment: CDR1 SGHTA and CDR2 FQGNSA. Trimming cost V 4 bases and J 6 bases; bases outside gene matches: 5. The CDR3 is made up of 14 amino acids. In DNA form, the CDR3 reads TGTGCCAGCAGCTCACGACAGGGGGCGCATGGCTACACCTTC. Encoded protein: CASSSRQGAHGYTF.

This clone was found once. J is TRBJ1-4 and V is TRBV6-6; 7 bases are a match to TRBD1. After removal of 2 bases from V and 5 bases from J, the junction contained 2 bases not matched to a gene. Germline CDR1 MNHNY, CDR2 SVGAGI (reference sequence). CDR3 size: 14 residues. CDR3 loop: CASSYGTENEKLFF. The CDR3 coding sequence is TGTGCCAGCAGTTACGGGACAGAGAATGAAAAACTGTTTTTT.

The chain has TRBV2 and TRBJ2-1, with 13 bases fitting TRBD2. The germline V gene has CDR1 SNHLY and CDR2 FYNNEI. Germline trimming cut 4 bases from V and 7 bases from J; bases unmatched to any gene: 4. CDR3 size: 15 residues. This chain's CDR3 is CASSGRTSGSNEQFF. The CDR3 nucleotides read TGTGCCAGCAGTGGGAGGACTAGCGGGAGTAATGAGCAGTTCTTC.

This chain links TRBV13 with TRBJ2-2; 8 bases map to TRBD1. With 3 bases clipped from V and 5 bases from J, the junction kept 5 bases outside the gene matches. This CDR3 contains 15 residues. CDR1 and CDR2 (germline): PRHDT, FYEKMQ (reference sequence). CDR3 coding DNA: TGTGCCAGCAGCTTGACGCAGGGGGCAACCGGGGAGCTGTTTTTT. This encodes CASSLTQGATGELFF.

The V call is TRBV2, the J call TRBJ2-1; a possible D gene is TRBD2 (6 bases). The CDR3 contains 13 residues. Trimming removed 11 bases at V and 4 bases at J, with 15 bases between. Germline values: CDR1 SNHLY, CDR2 FYNNEI. CDR3 DNA: TGTGCCTCTGGGACTGAGCTATACAATGAGCAGTTCTTC. It is translated as CASGTELYNEQFF.

The count of this clone is one. This chain joins TRBV29-1 and TRBJ2-3, with D hard to call. Trimming took 4 bases from V and 0 from J, leaving 8 bases between them. Germline V gives CDR1 SQVTM, CDR2 ANQGSEA. The CDR3 contains 13 residues. CDR3 bases: TGCAGCGTTGTTGTGTCTAGCACAGATACGCAGTATTTT. It specifies CSVVVSSTDTQYF.

Worth noting for this clone: One end of the junction does not line up with germline, which may come from a read error. V usage is TRBV2 and J usage is TRBJ2-7; 10 bases align to TRBD1. There are 14 residues in the CDR3. Per the germline V gene, CDR1 is SNHLY and CDR2 is FYNNEI. The CDR3 here is CAGSRDRGNYEQYF. For the CDR3, the DNA is TGTGCCGGCAGCCGGGACAGGGGTAACTACGAGCAGTACTTC.

This clone was seen once. V and J are TRBV2 and TRBJ2-2; D is possibly TRBD2 (5 bases). The CDR3 runs 15 residues. Germline CDR1 reads SNHLY; CDR2 reads FYNNEI. Trimming shortened V by 3 bases and J by 5 bases, and 13 bases separated the two germline ends. In DNA, the CDR3 is TGTGCCAGCAGTGATCGAGGGATGGGGACCGGGGAGCTGTTTTTT. It yields the protein CASSDRGMGTGELFF.

The V gene is TRBV6-5, the J gene TRBJ2-7; the D is unclear. Trimming cost V 2 bases and J 6 bases, with 11 bases left between them. This CDR3 is 13 amino acids long. Germline V CDR1 and CDR2: MNHEY, SVGAGI. The CDR3 here is CASSYVVGFEQYV. In nucleotides, the CDR3 is TGTGCCAGCAGTTACGTGGTCGGGTTCGAGCAGTACGTC.

With respect to this clone: Since a far larger clone is one base different, this is likely a read error. Other DNA sequences in this sample translate to the same CDR3. This chain uses TRBV5-1 with TRBJ2-7; 7 nucleotides match TRBD2. This CDR3 contains 13 residues. Germline CDR1 is SGHRS and CDR2 is YFSETQ. V was pared by 2 bases and J by 2 bases, with 1 base of the junction left unmatched. The CDR3 region is CASSFGTTYEQYV. The CDR3 region has the DNA TGCGCCAGCAGCTTCGGGACTACCTACGAGCAGTACGTC.

This clone was seen just once. The chain joins TRBV18 to TRBJ1-2; weak D call: TRBD1 (6 bases). V gave up 3 bases and J gave up 4 bases, with 12 bases separating them. The CDR3 length is 14 residues. Germline V gene lookup returns CDR1 KGHSH and CDR2 LQKENI. CDR3 in amino acids: CASSPRTESYGYTF. The CDR3 region has the DNA TGTGCCAGCTCACCTAGGACAGAGTCCTATGGCTACACCTTC.

The chain employs TRBV6-5 and TRBJ1-1; D may be TRBD1 (6 bases). V shed 9 bases and J shed 5 bases, with 13 bases lying between them. The CDR3 covers 12 residues. The germline CDR1 and CDR2 sequences are MNHEY and SVGAGI. The CDR3, as DNA: TGTGCCAGTTCCAGGGGAAGAACTGAAGCTTTCTTT. The encoded protein is CASSRGRTEAFF.

The chain uses TRBV5-4 and TRBJ2-7; the match to TRBD1 covers 9 bases. The CDR3 runs 15 residues. Germline CDR1 and CDR2: SGHNT and YYREEE (reference sequence). V dropped 4 bases and J dropped 5; count of bases not matched to a gene: 10. For the CDR3, the DNA is TGTGCCAGCAGCCCTGGGACAGGGCGGATGGACGAGCAGTACTTC. It encodes CASSPGTGRMDEQYF. Together with reference TRBV5-4 and TRBJ2-7, the CDR3 gives the full variable domain: ETGVTQSPTHLIKTRGQQVTLRCSSQSGHNTVSWYQQALGQGPQFIFQYYREEENGRGNFPPRFSGLQFPNYSSELNVNALELDDSALYLCASSPGTGRMDEQYFGPGTRLTVT.

Here the CDR3 reads CASSSLDGQNNEKLFF. The CDR3 DNA is TGTGCCAGCAGCTCCCTGGATGGACAGAATAATGAAAAACTGTTTTTT. The chain uses TRBV13 and TRBJ1-4, with D perhaps TRBD1 (6 bases). CDR3 length: 16 amino acids. In germline, CDR1 is PRHDT, CDR2 FYEKMQ (reference sequence). V lost 4 bases to trimming and J lost 4 bases, with 16 bases between them.

The gene calls are TRBV19 and TRBJ2-7, with 7 positions matching TRBD1. V shed 5 bases and J 4 bases; nucleotides not matched to a gene: 2. In germline, CDR1 is LNHDA, CDR2 SQIVND (reference sequence). The length of the CDR3 is 12 residues. The CDR3 DNA sequence: TGTGCCAGTAGTGAGGGGGCATACGAGCAGTACTTC. Translating gives CASSEGAYEQYF. Combining the CDR3 with reference TRBV19 and TRBJ2-7 gives the whole variable domain DGGITQSPKYLFRKEGQNVTLSCEQNLNHDAMYWYRQDPGQGLRLIYYSQIVNDFQKGDIAEGYSVSREKKESFPLTVTSAQKNPTAFYLCASSEGAYEQYFGPGTRLTVT.

The table lists this clone with a few counts. The chain carries TRBV6-4 and TRBJ2-3, with 11 bases that match TRBD1. This CDR3 has 14 amino acids. The V segment lost 6 bases and the J segment 6 bases; nucleotides outside the gene matches: 5. Germline CDR1 and CDR2: MRHNA and SNTAGT. CDR3 DNA: TGTGCCAGCAGCGACGGGACAGGGGGGGATACGCAGTATTTT. Translated: CASSDGTGGDTQYF.

V and J are TRBV29-1 and TRBJ1-2; D possibly corresponds to TRBD1 (6 bases). The CDR3 loop spans 15 amino acids. V lost 8 bases and J 2 bases, leaving 21 bases between the germline ends. CDR1 SQVTM and CDR2 ANQGSEA come from the germline V gene. CDR3 residues: CSSEELGQGNYGYTF. The CDR3 region has the DNA TGCAGCTCAGAAGAGCTGGGGCAGGGGAACTATGGCTACACCTTC.

In this sample, this clone turned up a few times. The J gene is TRBJ2-7, the V gene TRBV18; possibly TRBD2 for D (5 bases). This CDR3 is 11 amino acids long. Germline V CDR1 and CDR2: KGHSH, LQKENI. The V end lost 6 bases, the J end lost 5 bases, and 8 bases lay between the germline ends. The CDR3, as DNA: TGTGCCAGCTCCGGGGTGGACGAGCAGTACTTC. Encoded protein: CASSGVDEQYF.

The rearrangement joins TRBV7-9 to TRBJ2-1; 7 nucleotides align to TRBD2. Per germline, CDR1 SEHNR and CDR2 FQNEAQ (reference sequence). The junction had 6 bases not matched to a gene; V was cut back by 2 bases and J by 5 bases. The CDR3 extends over 15 amino acids. The CDR3 DNA reads as TGTGCCAGCAGCTTATATCGGGGGGTTCACAATGAGCAGTTCTTC. Its translation is CASSLYRGVHNEQFF.

The chain recombines TRBV11-2 with TRBJ2-3; D uncertain. Trimming cost V 2 bases and J 14 bases, with 14 bases left between them. Germline values: CDR1 SGHAT, CDR2 FQNNGV. This CDR3 is built from 12 residues. The CDR3, as DNA: TGTGCCAGCAGCTTAAACGCCGAGGAAGTGTATTTT. Translated, it gives CASSLNAEEVYF.

The J gene is TRBJ2-3, the V gene TRBV5-1; D possibly corresponds to TRBD2 (6 bases). The germline V gene encodes CDR1 SGHRS and CDR2 YFSETQ. The CDR3 runs to 17 residues. Trimming cost V 0 bases and J 0 bases, with 14 bases left between them. The CDR3 spells CASSLGSGLQSTDTQYF. The CDR3, as DNA: TGCGCCAGCAGCTTGGGGTCCGGACTACAGAGCACAGATACGCAGTATTTT.